This TCR beta chain was identified during a study of blood T cell repertoires in COVID-19. Study in general: Acute and convalescent COVID-19 samples came from the United States, Italy and Spain. Nucleic acid was either cDNA or gDNA, and it came from T cells, B-cell-depleted T cells, or PBMCs.

The authors' processing: The authors estimated nucleated cell counts from reference gene primer amplification. Sequencing used immunoSEQ multiplex PCR; TCRdb keeps in-frame clones, though not all of them. The D gene and trimming were derived from the DNA, and the V and J assignments and clone size from that table. This sample has roughly 180,000 clones; roughly 80% occur once, and the top ten carry about 5.8%. This TCR derives from a woman between 40 and 50 years old with acute COVID-19. The sequenced sample was PBMCs or T cells enriched from blood (not recorded which).

The CDR3 bases are TGTGCCAGCAGCTGGGGGCCTACCTACGAGCAGTACTTC. The encoded protein is CASSWGPTYEQYF. The chain recombines TRBV27 with TRBJ2-7; a possible D gene is TRBD1 (6 bases). This CDR3 contains 13 residues. From germline, CDR1 is MNHEY and CDR2 SMNVEV (reference sequence). The germline V and J ends were trimmed by 6 bases and 2 bases, with 11 bases remaining between them.